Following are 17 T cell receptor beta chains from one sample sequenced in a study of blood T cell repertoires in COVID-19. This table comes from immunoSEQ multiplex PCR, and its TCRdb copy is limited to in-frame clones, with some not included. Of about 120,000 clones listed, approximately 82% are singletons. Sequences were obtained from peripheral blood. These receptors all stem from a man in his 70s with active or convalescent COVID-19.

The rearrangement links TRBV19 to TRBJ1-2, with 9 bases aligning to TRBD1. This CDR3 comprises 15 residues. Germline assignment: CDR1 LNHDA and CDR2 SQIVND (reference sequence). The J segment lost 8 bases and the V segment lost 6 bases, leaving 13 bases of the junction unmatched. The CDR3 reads CASRPTGQGVEGYTF. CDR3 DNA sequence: TGTGCCAGTAGGCCCACGGGACAGGGCGTAGAAGGCTACACCTTC.

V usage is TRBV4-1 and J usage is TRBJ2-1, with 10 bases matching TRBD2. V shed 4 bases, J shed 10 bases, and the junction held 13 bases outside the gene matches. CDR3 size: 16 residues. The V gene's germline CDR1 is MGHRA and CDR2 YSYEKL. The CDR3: CASSPTASGSWWEQFF. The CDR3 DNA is TGCGCCAGCAGCCCGACAGCTAGCGGGAGTTGGTGGGAGCAGTTCTTC.

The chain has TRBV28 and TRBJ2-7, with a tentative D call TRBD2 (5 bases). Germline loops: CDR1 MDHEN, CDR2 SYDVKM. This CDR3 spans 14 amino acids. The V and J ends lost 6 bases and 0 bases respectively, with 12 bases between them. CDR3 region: CASRLVHGSYEQYF. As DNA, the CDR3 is TGTGCCAGCAGACTAGTCCATGGCTCCTACGAGCAGTACTTC.

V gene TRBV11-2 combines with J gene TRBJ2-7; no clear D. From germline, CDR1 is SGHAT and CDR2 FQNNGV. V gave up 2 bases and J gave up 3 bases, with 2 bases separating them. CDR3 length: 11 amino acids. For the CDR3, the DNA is TGTGCCAGCAGCTTACACTACGAGCAGTACTTC. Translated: CASSLHYEQYF.

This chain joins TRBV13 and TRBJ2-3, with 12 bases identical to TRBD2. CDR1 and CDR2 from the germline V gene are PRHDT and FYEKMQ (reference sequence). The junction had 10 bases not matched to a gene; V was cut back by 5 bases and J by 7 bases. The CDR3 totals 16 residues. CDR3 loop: CASSPQTSGRRNTQYF. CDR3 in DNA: TGTGCCAGCAGCCCCCAAACTAGCGGGAGGAGGAATACGCAGTATTTT. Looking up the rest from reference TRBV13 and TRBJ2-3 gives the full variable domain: AAGVIQSPRHLIKEKRETATLKCYPIPRHDTVYWYQQGPGQDPQFLISFYEKMQSDKGSIPDRFSAQQFSDYHSELNMSSLELGDSALYFCASSPQTSGRRNTQYFGPGTRLTVL.

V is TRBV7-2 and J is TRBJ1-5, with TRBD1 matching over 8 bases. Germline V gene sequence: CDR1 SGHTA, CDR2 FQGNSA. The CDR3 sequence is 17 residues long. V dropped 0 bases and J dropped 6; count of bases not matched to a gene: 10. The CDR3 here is CASSLAWGRGRIQPQHF. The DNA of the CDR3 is TGTGCCAGCAGCTTAGCGTGGGGCAGGGGGCGTATTCAGCCCCAGCATTTT.

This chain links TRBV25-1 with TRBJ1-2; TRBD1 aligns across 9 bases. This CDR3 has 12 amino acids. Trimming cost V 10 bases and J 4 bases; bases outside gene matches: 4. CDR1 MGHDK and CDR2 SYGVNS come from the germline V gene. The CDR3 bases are TGTGCCATCCACAGGGGGCCCTATGGCTACACCTTC. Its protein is CAIHRGPYGYTF.

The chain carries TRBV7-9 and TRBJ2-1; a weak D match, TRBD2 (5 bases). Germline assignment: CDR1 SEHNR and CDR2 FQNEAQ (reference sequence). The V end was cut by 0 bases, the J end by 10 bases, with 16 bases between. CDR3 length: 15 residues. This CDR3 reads CASSLAWTGPREQFF. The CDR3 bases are TGTGCCAGCAGCTTAGCTTGGACTGGCCCTCGCGAGCAGTTCTTC.

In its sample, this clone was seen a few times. In DNA, the CDR3 is TGTGCCAGCAGCTTTGGACAGGGCTCTGGAAACACCATATATTTT. It translates to CASSFGQGSGNTIYF. The chain recombines TRBV5-4 with TRBJ1-3; TRBD1 matches 8 bases. CDR1 is SGHNT, CDR2 YYREEE, per germline (reference sequence). The CDR3 has 15 residues. V shed 2 bases, J shed 0 bases, and the junction held 1 base outside the gene matches.

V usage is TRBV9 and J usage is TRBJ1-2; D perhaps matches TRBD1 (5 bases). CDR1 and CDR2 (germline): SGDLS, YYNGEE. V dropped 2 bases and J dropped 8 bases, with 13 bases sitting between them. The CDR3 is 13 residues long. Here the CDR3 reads CASSVQGNWGYTF. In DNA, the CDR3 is TGTGCCAGCAGCGTGCAGGGCAATTGGGGCTACACCTTC.

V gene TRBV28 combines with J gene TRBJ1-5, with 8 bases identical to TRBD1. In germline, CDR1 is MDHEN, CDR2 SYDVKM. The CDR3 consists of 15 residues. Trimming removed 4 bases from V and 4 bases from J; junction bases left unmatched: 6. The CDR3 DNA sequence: TGTGCCAGCAGTTACCCTGGACAGGGAAATCAGCCCCAGCATTTT. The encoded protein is CASSYPGQGNQPQHF.

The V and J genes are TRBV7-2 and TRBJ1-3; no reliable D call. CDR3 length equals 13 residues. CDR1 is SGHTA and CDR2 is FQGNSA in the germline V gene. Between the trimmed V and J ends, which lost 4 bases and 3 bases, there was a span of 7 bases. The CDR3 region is CASSSWSGNTIYF. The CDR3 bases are TGTGCCAGCAGCTCGTGGAGTGGAAACACCATATATTTT.

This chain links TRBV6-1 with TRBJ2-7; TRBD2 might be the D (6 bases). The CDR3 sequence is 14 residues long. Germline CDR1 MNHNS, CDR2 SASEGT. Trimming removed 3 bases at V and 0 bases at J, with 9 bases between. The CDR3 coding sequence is TGTGCCAGCAGTGAGCGGGGATCCTCCTACGAGCAGTACTTC. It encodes CASSERGSSYEQYF.

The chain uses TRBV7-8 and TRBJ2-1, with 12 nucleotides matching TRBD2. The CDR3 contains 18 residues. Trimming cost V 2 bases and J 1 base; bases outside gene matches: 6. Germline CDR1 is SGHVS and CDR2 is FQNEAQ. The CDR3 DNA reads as TGTGCCAGCAGCTTACAAGGACTAGCGGGGATTTCCTACAATGAGCAGTTCTTC. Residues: CASSLQGLAGISYNEQFF.

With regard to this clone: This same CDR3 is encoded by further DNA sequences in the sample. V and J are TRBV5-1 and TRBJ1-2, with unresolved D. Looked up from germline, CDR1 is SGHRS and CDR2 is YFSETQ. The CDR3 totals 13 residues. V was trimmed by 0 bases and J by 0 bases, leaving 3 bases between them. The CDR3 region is CASSLDSNYGYTF. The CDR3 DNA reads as TGCGCCAGCAGCTTGGACTCTAACTATGGCTACACCTTC.

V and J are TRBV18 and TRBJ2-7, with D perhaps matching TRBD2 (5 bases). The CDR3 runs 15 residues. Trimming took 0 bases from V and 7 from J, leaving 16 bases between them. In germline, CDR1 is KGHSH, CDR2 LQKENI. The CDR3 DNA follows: TGTGCCAGCTCACCACCTGAGAGCGGCCCCTCGGAGCAGTACTTC. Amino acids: CASSPPESGPSEQYF.

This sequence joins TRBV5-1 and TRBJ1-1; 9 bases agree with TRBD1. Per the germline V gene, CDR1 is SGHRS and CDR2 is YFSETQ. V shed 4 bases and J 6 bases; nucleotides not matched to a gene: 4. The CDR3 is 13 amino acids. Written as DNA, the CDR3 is TGCGCCAGCAGCGAAAGGACAGGGGCTGAAGCTTTCTTT. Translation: CASSERTGAEAFF.